This T cell receptor beta chain came from a study of CD8 T cells in ankylosing spondylitis. General study findings and limits: Disease-associated clones were CD8+ and fairly uncommon in peripheral blood. Reports of some motif variants in reactive arthritis synovial fluid and blood predate this one. Significant enrichment of disease-linked clones was reported in matched ankylosing spondylitis synovial fluid.

Unmatched junction bases numbered 5, after V lost 4 bases and J lost 6 bases. The length of the CDR3 is 14 residues. Germline V gene data show CDR1 as SGHRS and CDR2 as YFSETQ. Making use of molecular barcodes, quantitative 5'-RACE generated TCR beta libraries. TCRdb ran MiXCR on the 5' RACE reads and lists one entry per CDR3 protein. The repertoire has about 310,000 distinct CDR3 sequences, more than 20% of them found once; the top ten carry about 4%. Worth noting for this clonotype: Its antigen is not known.

The sequence was obtained from a female donor with ankylosing spondylitis or in good health (not recorded which). The sample taken for sequencing was blood, either unsorted or a sorted T cell fraction (not recorded which). V is TRBV5-1 and J is TRBJ2-7; 12 bases agree with TRBD1. The CDR3, as DNA: TGCGCCAGCAGCCCCCGGGACAGGGGGCTCGAGCAGTACTTC. This codes for CASSPRDRGLEQYF.